The 14 T cell receptor beta chains given below trace back to one sample, sequenced in a study of T-cell reconstitution after alpha-beta-depleted transplantation in children. Molecular barcoding with unique molecular identifiers was used for the TCRbeta library. TCRdb fed the PCR reads into MiXCR, producing one record per CDR3 protein. The sample shows hundreds of thousands of distinct CDR3 sequences, over 20% of them seen only once. Sequenced material: PBMCs, taken before TCRalphabeta/CD19-depleted stem cell transplant. These receptors all stem from a girl aged 2 to 10 with Fanconi anemia, due to receive a stem cell transplant.

This clonotype was seen a handful of times. The rearrangement joins TRBV20-1 to TRBJ2-3, with 9 bases matching TRBD2. The CDR3 extends over 15 amino acids. V lost 2 bases to trimming and J lost 6 bases; unmatched junction nucleotides: 9. The germline V gene encodes CDR1 DFQATT and CDR2 SNEGSKA (reference sequence). For the CDR3, the DNA is TGCAGTGCTAGACGTCGTGCTAGCGGGGCGGATACGCAGTATTTT. Amino acids: CSARRRASGADTQYF.

The V call is TRBV12-3 or TRBV12-4, the J call TRBJ2-3, with TRBD2 matching over 9 bases. This CDR3 has 17 amino acids. The J segment lost 2 bases and the V segment lost 6 bases, leaving 12 bases of the junction unmatched. This CDR3 reads CASSQNLGGGVTDTQYF. The CDR3 region has the DNA TGTGCCAGCAGCCAGAATCTCGGCGGGGGGGTCACAGATACGCAGTATTTT.

This clonotype appeared many times. The rearrangement joins TRBV12-3 or TRBV12-4 to TRBJ2-7, with D unresolved. This CDR3 has 13 residues. V was cut by 6 bases and J by 1 base, with 10 bases left in between. CDR3: CASRYGPSYEQYF. The CDR3 DNA reads TGTGCCAGCAGATACGGACCTTCCTACGAGCAGTACTTC.

In DNA, the CDR3 is TGTGCCAGCAGTTGGACACGCTCTGGGGCCAACGTCCTGACTTTC. Translated, it gives CASSWTRSGANVLTF. This sequence joins TRBV28 and TRBJ2-6; a weak D match, TRBD1 (5 bases). V lost 4 bases, J lost 0 bases, and 7 bases lay in between. Germline values: CDR1 MDHEN, CDR2 SYDVKM. The CDR3 spans 15 residues.

The V gene is TRBV10-3, the J gene TRBJ2-7; D gene uncertain. CDR1 ENHRY and CDR2 SYGVKD come from the germline V gene. CDR3 length equals 15 residues. V gave up 0 bases and J gave up 3 bases, with 12 bases separating them. The CDR3 region is CAISESVRRVYEQYF. For the CDR3, the DNA is TGTGCCATCAGTGAGTCGGTCAGGAGAGTCTACGAGCAGTACTTC.

This chain uses TRBV20-1 with TRBJ2-1; 14 bases map to TRBD2. The CDR3 sequence is 17 residues long. Per the germline V gene, CDR1 is DFQATT and CDR2 is SNEGSKA (reference sequence). The J segment lost 0 bases and the V segment lost 4 bases, leaving 5 bases of the junction unmatched. For the CDR3, the DNA is TGCAGTGCTACGGGACTAGCGGGAGTGCGCTCCTACAATGAGCAGTTCTTC. Translated, it gives CSATGLAGVRSYNEQFF.

This clonotype was picked up many times. The chain recombines TRBV29-1 with TRBJ2-2, with 7 bases lining up with TRBD2. J was trimmed by 6 bases and V by 6 bases; bases with no gene match: 7. The CDR3 is 13 residues long. CDR1 and CDR2 (germline): SQVTM, ANQGSEA. The CDR3 nucleotides are TGCAGCGTGGTCCCTAGCGGAGCCGGGGAGCTGTTTTTT. Translating it yields CSVVPSGAGELFF.

This clonotype was detected many times. This sequence joins TRBV12-3 or TRBV12-4 and TRBJ1-2, with a weak D call TRBD1 (5 bases). The CDR3 consists of 12 residues. V dropped 6 bases and J dropped 11 bases, with 16 bases sitting between them. In DNA form, the CDR3 reads TGTGCCAGCAGCACCTGGCCGGGGCAGTACACCTTC. Its protein product is CASSTWPGQYTF.

This clonotype was recorded a few times. The chain uses TRBV7-9 and TRBJ2-5, with unresolved D. Germline V gene data show CDR1 as SEHNR and CDR2 as FQNEAQ (reference sequence). V dropped 2 bases and J dropped 1 base, with 14 bases sitting between them. The CDR3 sequence is 16 residues long. CDR3 protein: CASSLNQRRLQETQYF. The CDR3 DNA sequence: TGTGCCAGCAGCTTAAATCAGCGCAGGCTCCAAGAGACCCAGTACTTC.

This clonotype came up a few times. The chain employs TRBV5-1 and TRBJ2-1, with a possible D match to TRBD2 (6 bases). Trimming removed 0 bases at V and 8 bases at J, with 24 bases between. Per the germline V gene, CDR1 is SGHRS and CDR2 is YFSETQ. This CDR3 is built from 18 residues. The CDR3 region has the DNA TGCGCCAGCAGCTTGGGATCGAGCGGGTGGTATTATAGTGATGAGCAGTTCTTC. As protein: CASSLGSSGWYYSDEQFF. Full variable domain (rest looked up from reference TRBV5-1 and TRBJ2-1): KAGVTQTPRYLIKTRGQQVTLSCSPISGHRSVSWYQQTPGQGLQFLFEYFSETQRNKGNFPGRFSGRQFSNSRSEMNVSTLELGDSALYLCASSLGSSGWYYSDEQFFGPGTRLTVL.

This clonotype was counted many times. V usage is TRBV12-3 or TRBV12-4 and J usage is TRBJ2-7, with 7 bases identical to TRBD1. The CDR3 totals 15 residues. With V trimmed by 4 bases and J by 7 bases, 13 bases remained unmatched. The CDR3 nucleotides are TGTGCCAGCAGTTACCGGGACAGTTCTCTACTGGAGCAGTACTTC. Its translation: CASSYRDSSLLEQYF.

The rearrangement uses TRBV7-2 and TRBJ2-5; the D is unclear. Per the germline V gene, CDR1 is SGHTA and CDR2 is FQGNSA. This CDR3 comprises 13 residues. The V end lost 1 base, the J end lost 4 bases, and 7 bases lay between the germline ends. CDR3 in amino acids: CASSLDLGETQYF. The DNA for the CDR3 is TGTGCCAGCAGCTTAGATTTAGGAGAGACCCAGTACTTC.

The gene calls are TRBV12-3 or TRBV12-4 and TRBJ2-2, with no clear D. CDR3 length: 14 amino acids. Trimming pared 3 bases from V and 5 bases from J, leaving 10 bases between. The CDR3 sequence is CASSFGAETGELFF. As DNA, the CDR3 is TGTGCCAGCAGTTTCGGTGCCGAGACCGGGGAGCTGTTTTTT.

There are many counts of this clonotype. This chain links TRBV30 with TRBJ2-3; TRBD1 matches 8 bases. Per germline, CDR1 GTSNPN and CDR2 SVGIG (reference sequence). Trimming cost V 6 bases and J 13 bases; bases outside gene matches: 12. The CDR3 runs to 12 residues. The CDR3 loop is CACEGQAAIEYF. The CDR3 DNA reads TGTGCCTGTGAGGGACAGGCGGCTATTGAGTATTTT.